A selection of T cell receptor beta chains follows, all from one sample in a study of cytomegalovirus exposure and HLA in healthy donors. The table came from immunoSEQ multiplex PCR; TCRdb's copy has only in-frame clones and leaves some out. This sample contains about 110,000 clones. Sequencing used PBMCs. The receptor set was obtained from a man aged 40-49 years in good health and CMV-seropositive. The CDR3 runs from the conserved cysteine through the conserved F or W. Only part of the rows carry a size: once, few, many, or a class if the clone is expanded.

J: TRBJ2-1
size: -
V: TRBV7-9
CDR3: CASSSRRGGGFF

J: TRBJ2-3
size: -
V: TRBV19
CDR3: CASSQDRVSDTQYF

J: TRBJ1-1
size: -
V: TRBV5-4
CDR3: CASSSGPGQGATEAFF

J: TRBJ2-7
size: -
V: TRBV6-5
CDR3: CASMGVKSYEQYF

J: TRBJ2-7
size: -
V: TRBV7-8
CDR3: CASSSGEATGPSLYEQYF

J: TRBJ1-3
size: -
V: TRBV7-3
CDR3: CASSLNGGGGNTIYF

J: TRBJ1-1
size: -
V: TRBV7-9
CDR3: CASSSRLDSPNTEAFF

J: TRBJ1-1
size: -
V: TRBV7-8
CDR3: CASSPRQGARDTEAFF

J: TRBJ1-3
size: -
V: TRBV6-1
CDR3: CASSASVAGNTIYF

J: TRBJ2-7
size: -
V: TRBV2
CDR3: CASSDVAGGEQYF

J: TRBJ2-1
size: -
V: TRBV18
CDR3: CASSRANNEQFF

J: TRBJ1-1
size: -
V: TRBV28
CDR3: CASRGQGSLTEAFF

J: TRBJ2-7
size: -
V: TRBV10-2
CDR3: CASTWEFLYEQYF

J: TRBJ1-5
size: -
V: TRBV4-3
CDR3: CASSQDLGGGYSNQPQHF

J: TRBJ2-7
size: -
V: TRBV28
CDR3: CASSPAGRSFSYEQYF

J: TRBJ1-5
size: -
V: TRBV7-9
CDR3: CASSLVPQGNQPQHF

J: TRBJ2-2
size: -
V: TRBV6-5
CDR3: CASSRPGQGAGELFF

J: TRBJ1-3
size: -
V: TRBV28
CDR3: CASSFVSGENTIYF

J: TRBJ2-1
size: -
V: TRBV27
CDR3: CASSPPAQGPGHEQFF

J: TRBJ2-3
size: -
V: TRBV7-3
CDR3: CASSQGQGTDTQYF

J: TRBJ1-4
size: -
V: TRBV6-6
CDR3: CASSYSYGEKLFF

J: TRBJ1-1
size: -
V: TRBV19
CDR3: CASSIGPVNTEAFF

J: TRBJ1-1
size: -
V: TRBV4-2
CDR3: CASSQESRGRNTEAFF

J: TRBJ2-2
size: -
V: TRBV2
CDR3: CASSGGQGALTGELFF

J: TRBJ2-3
size: -
V: TRBV7-9
CDR3: CASSLEWEQGPTDTQYF

J: TRBJ2-7
size: -
V: TRBV11-3
CDR3: CASSRSTGGEQYF

J: TRBJ2-2
size: -
V: TRBV6-5
CDR3: CASRVAGGNTGELLF

J: -
size: -
V: TRBV5-1
CDR3: CASSPGGDRGYEQYF

J: TRBJ1-5
size: -
V: TRBV6-5
CDR3: CASSYGRLSNQPQHF

J: TRBJ1-1
size: -
V: TRBV4-2
CDR3: CASSQAVNTEAFF

J: TRBJ2-1
size: -
V: TRBV11-2
CDR3: CASSLNGGAPLF

J: TRBJ1-1
size: -
V: TRBV5-1
CDR3: CASSLPQDRLESEAFF

J: TRBJ2-5
size: -
V: TRBV5-6
CDR3: CASSSTETSGSFETQYF

J: TRBJ2-3
size: -
V: TRBV5-4
CDR3: CASSQEPSPTDTQYF

J: TRBJ1-5
size: -
V: TRBV19
CDR3: CASSIRQGAGWGNQPQHF

J: TRBJ2-7
size: -
V: TRBV25-1
CDR3: CASSAGMSSYEQYF

J: TRBJ2-6
size: -
V: TRBV9
CDR3: CASSVVASGANVLTF

J: TRBJ2-7
size: -
V: TRBV28
CDR3: CATSPGQGTYEQYF

J: TRBJ2-1
size: -
V: TRBV19
CDR3: CASSIGTSGTYNEQFF

J: TRBJ2-3
size: -
V: TRBV9
CDR3: CASSSRGETSTDTQYF

J: TRBJ2-1
size: -
V: TRBV4-2
CDR3: CASSQDPSGRANNEQFF

J: TRBJ1-2
size: -
V: TRBV5-4
CDR3: CASSSDRVHGYTF

J: TRBJ2-1
size: -
V: TRBV5-4
CDR3: CASSLGPAGGPSNEQFF

J: TRBJ2-4
size: -
V: TRBV28
CDR3: CASNQGGGAKNIQYF

J: TRBJ2-5
size: -
V: TRBV19
CDR3: CASSIDRGGQETQYF

J: TRBJ1-4
size: medium-sized
V: TRBV2
CDR3: CASSETGSNEKLFF

J: TRBJ2-2
size: -
V: TRBV4-1
CDR3: CASSQDRQGAQTGELFF

J: TRBJ2-2
size: -
V: TRBV4-1
CDR3: CASSQDRGDTGELFF

J: TRBJ2-5
size: -
V: TRBV18
CDR3: CASSPVRTGIQETQYF

J: TRBJ1-5
size: -
V: TRBV27
CDR3: CASSLRPGYNQPQHF

J: TRBJ1-1
size: -
V: TRBV6-5
CDR3: CASSLRTQGTEAFF

J: TRBJ2-7
size: -
V: TRBV28
CDR3: CASSLYRGAMGYEQYF

J: TRBJ1-2
size: -
V: TRBV21-1
CDR3: CASSTGQEDGQYGYTF

J: TRBJ2-3
size: -
V: TRBV5-6
CDR3: CASRVAGGFTDTQYF

J: TRBJ2-1
size: -
V: TRBV27
CDR3: CASTFQGASYNEQFF

J: TRBJ2-3
size: -
V: TRBV4-1
CDR3: CASSTSGRADTQYF

J: TRBJ2-2
size: -
V: TRBV4-2
CDR3: CASSPPSGLNTGELFF

J: TRBJ1-4
size: -
V: TRBV13
CDR3: CASSLGIRGGFNEKLFF

J: TRBJ2-3
size: -
V: TRBV29-1
CDR3: CSVEDGSADTQYF

J: TRBJ1-4
size: -
V: TRBV11-2
CDR3: CASSLSGTYNEKLFF